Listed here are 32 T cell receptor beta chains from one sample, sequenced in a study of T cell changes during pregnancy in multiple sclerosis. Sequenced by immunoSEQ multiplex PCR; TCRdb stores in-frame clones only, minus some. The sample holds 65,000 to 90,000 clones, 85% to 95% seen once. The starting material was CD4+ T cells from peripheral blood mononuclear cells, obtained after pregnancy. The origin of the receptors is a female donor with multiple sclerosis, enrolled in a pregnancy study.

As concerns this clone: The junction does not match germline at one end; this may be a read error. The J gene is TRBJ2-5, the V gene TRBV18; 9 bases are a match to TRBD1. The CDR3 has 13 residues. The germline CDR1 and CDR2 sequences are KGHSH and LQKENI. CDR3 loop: CASSPLSGTGWNF. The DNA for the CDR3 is TGTGCCAGCTCACCACTATCAGGGACAGGGTGGAACTTC. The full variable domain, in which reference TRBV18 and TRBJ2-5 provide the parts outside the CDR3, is NAGVMQNPRHLVRRRGQEARLRCSPMKGHSHVYWYRQLPEEGLKFMVYLQKENIIDESGMPKERFSAEFPKEGPSILRIQQVVRGDSAAYFCASSPLSGTGWNFGPGTRLLVL.

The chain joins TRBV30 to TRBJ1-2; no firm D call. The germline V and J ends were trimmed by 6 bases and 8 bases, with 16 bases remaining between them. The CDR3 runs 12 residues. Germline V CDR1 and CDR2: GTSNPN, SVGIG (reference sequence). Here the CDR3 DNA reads TGTGCCTGCCCGGCGGATAGTCGGGGCTACACCTTC. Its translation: CACPADSRGYTF.

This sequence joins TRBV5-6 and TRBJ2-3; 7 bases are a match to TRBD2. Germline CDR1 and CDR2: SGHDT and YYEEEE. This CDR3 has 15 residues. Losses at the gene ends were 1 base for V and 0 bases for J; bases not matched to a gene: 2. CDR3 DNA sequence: TGTGCCAGCAGCTTGCCAGCGGGGAGCACAGATACGCAGTATTTT. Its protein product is CASSLPAGSTDTQYF.

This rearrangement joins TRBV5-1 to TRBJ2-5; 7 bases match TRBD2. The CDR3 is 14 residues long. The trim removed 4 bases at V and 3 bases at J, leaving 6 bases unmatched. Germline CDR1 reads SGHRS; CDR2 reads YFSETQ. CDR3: CASSRDYSEETQYF. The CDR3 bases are TGCGCCAGCAGCCGGGACTATTCGGAAGAGACCCAGTACTTC. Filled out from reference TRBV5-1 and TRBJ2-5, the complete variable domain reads KAGVTQTPRYLIKTRGQQVTLSCSPISGHRSVSWYQQTPGQGLQFLFEYFSETQRNKGNFPGRFSGRQFSNSRSEMNVSTLELGDSALYLCASSRDYSEETQYFGPGTRLLVL.

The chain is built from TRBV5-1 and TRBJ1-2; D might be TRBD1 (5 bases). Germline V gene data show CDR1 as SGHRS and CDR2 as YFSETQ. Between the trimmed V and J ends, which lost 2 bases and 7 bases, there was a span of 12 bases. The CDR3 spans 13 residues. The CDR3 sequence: CASSFERGFGYTF. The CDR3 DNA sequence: TGCGCCAGCAGCTTCGAAAGGGGTTTTGGCTACACCTTC.

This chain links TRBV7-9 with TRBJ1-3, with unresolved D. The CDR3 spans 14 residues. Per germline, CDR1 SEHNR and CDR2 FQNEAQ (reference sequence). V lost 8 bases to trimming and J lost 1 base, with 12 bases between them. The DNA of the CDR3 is TGTGCCAGCTCGGGTCTCACGTCTGGAAACACCATATATTTT. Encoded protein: CASSGLTSGNTIYF. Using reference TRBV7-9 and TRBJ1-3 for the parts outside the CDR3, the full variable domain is DTGVSQNPRHKITKRGQNVTFRCDPISEHNRLYWYRQTLGQGPEFLTYFQNEAQLEKSRLLSDRFSAERPKGSFSTLEIQRTEQGDSAMYLCASSGLTSGNTIYFGEGSWLTVV.

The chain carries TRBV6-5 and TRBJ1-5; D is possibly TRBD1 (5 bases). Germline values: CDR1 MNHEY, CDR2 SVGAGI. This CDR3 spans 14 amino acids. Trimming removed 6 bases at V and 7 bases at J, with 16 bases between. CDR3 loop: CASRTDRLGQPQHF. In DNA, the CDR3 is TGTGCCAGCAGAACAGACAGACTCGGCCAGCCCCAGCATTTT.

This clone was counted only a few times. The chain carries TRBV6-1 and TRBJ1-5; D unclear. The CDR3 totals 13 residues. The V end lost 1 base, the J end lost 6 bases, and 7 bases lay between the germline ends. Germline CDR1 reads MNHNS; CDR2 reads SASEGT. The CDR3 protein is CASSEGGIQPQHF. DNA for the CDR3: TGTGCCAGCAGTGAAGGCGGAATTCAGCCCCAGCATTTT.

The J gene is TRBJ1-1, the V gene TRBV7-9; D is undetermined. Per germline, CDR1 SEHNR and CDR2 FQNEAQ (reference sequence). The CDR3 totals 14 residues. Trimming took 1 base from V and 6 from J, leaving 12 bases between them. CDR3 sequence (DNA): TGTGCCAGCAGCTTAGGGGAGGGCAACGCTGAAGCTTTCTTT. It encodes CASSLGEGNAEAFF.

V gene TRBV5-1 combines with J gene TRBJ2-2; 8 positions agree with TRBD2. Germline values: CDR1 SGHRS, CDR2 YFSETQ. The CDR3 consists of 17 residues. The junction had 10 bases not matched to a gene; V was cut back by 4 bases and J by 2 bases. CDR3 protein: CASSPEATSANTGELFF. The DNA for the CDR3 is TGCGCCAGCAGCCCCGAGGCGACTAGCGCCAACACCGGGGAGCTGTTTTTT.

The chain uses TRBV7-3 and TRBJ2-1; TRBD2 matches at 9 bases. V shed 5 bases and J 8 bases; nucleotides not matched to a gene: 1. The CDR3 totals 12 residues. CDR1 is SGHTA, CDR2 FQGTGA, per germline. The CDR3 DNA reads TGTGCCAGCAGCCCTAGCGGGGATGAGCAGTTCTTC. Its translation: CASSPSGDEQFF. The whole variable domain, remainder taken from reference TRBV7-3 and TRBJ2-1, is GAGVSQTPSNKVTEKGKYVELRCDPISGHTALYWYRQSLGQGPEFLIYFQGTGAADDSGLPNDRFFAVRPEGSVSTLKIQRTERGDSAVYLCASSPSGDEQFFGPGTRLTVL.

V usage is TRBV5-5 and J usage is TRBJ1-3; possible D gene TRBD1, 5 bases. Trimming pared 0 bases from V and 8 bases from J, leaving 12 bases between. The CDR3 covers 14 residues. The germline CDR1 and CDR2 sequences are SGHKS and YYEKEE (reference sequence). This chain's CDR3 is CASSLEGSWDTIYF. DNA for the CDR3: TGTGCCAGCAGCTTGGAGGGGTCCTGGGACACCATATATTTT. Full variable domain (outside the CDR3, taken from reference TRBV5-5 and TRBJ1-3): DAGVTQSPTHLIKTRGQQVTLRCSPISGHKSVSWYQQVLGQGPQFIFQYYEKEERGRGNFPDRFSARQFPNYSSELNVNALLLGDSALYLCASSLEGSWDTIYFGEGSWLTVV.

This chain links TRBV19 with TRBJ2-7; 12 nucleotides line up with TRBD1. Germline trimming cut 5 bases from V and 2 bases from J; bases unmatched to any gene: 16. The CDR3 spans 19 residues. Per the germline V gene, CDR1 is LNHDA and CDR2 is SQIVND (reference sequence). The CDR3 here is CASSSSSGTGGYYAYEQYF. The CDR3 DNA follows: TGTGCCAGTAGTTCTTCATCCGGGACAGGGGGCTATTACGCCTACGAGCAGTACTTC.

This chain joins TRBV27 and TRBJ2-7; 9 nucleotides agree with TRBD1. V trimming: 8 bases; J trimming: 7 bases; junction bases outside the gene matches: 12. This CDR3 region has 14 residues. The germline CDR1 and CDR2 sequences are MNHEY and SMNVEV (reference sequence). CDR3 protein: CASRTTGTGWEQYF. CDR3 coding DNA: TGTGCCAGCCGAACTACCGGGACAGGGTGGGAGCAGTACTTC.

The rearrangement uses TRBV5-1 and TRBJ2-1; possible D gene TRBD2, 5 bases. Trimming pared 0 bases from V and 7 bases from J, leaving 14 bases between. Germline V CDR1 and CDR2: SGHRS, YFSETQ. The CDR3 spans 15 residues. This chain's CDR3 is CASSLGGKTGNEQFF. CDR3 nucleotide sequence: TGCGCCAGCAGCTTGGGGGGAAAAACGGGGAATGAGCAGTTCTTC. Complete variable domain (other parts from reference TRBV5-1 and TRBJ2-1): KAGVTQTPRYLIKTRGQQVTLSCSPISGHRSVSWYQQTPGQGLQFLFEYFSETQRNKGNFPGRFSGRQFSNSRSEMNVSTLELGDSALYLCASSLGGKTGNEQFFGPGTRLTVL.

The CDR3 DNA is TGTGCCAGCAGCTCGGTCTTGAACACTGAAGCTTTCTTT. Its protein product is CASSSVLNTEAFF. This chain uses TRBV7-9 with TRBJ1-1; D is uncertain. Trimming left V 4 bases short and J 0 bases short, with 6 bases between. The length of the CDR3 is 13 residues. Per germline, CDR1 SEHNR and CDR2 FQNEAQ (reference sequence).

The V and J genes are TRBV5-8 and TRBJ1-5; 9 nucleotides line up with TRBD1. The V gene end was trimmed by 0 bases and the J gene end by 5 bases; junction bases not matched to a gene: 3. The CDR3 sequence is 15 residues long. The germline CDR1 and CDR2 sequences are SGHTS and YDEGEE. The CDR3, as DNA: TGTGCCAGCAGCTTGGGGGACAGGGAATATCAGCCCCAGCATTTT. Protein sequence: CASSLGDREYQPQHF.

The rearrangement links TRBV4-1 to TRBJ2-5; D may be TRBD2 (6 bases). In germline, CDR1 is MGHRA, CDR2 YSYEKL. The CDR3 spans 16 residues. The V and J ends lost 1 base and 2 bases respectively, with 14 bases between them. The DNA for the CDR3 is TGCGCCAGCAGCCAAGCCGGCGGGAACAATCAAGAGACCCAGTACTTC. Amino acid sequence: CASSQAGGNNQETQYF.

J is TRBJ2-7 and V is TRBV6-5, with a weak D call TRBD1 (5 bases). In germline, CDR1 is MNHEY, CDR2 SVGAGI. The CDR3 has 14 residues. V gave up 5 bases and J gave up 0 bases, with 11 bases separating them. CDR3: CASSQQTDSYEQYF. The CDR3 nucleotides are TGTGCCAGCAGTCAACAGACAGACTCCTACGAGCAGTACTTC.

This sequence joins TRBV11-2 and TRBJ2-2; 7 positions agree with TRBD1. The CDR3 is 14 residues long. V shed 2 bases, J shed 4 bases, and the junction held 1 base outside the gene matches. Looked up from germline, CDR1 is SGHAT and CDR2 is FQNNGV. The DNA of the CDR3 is TGTGCCAGCAGCTTAAGGGGGCCCACCGGGGAGCTGTTTTTT. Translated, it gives CASSLRGPTGELFF.

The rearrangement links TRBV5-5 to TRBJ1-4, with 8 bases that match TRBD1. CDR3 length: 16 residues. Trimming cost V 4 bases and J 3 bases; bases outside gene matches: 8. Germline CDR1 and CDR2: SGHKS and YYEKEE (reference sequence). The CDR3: CASSQDRARANEKLFF. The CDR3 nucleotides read TGTGCCAGCAGCCAGGACAGGGCTAGGGCTAATGAAAAACTGTTTTTT.

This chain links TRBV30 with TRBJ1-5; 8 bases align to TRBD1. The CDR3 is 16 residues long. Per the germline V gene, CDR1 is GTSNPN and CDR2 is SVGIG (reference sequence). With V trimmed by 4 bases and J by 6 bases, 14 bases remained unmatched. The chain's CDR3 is CAWTPKGQATSQPQHF. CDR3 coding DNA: TGTGCCTGGACCCCTAAGGGACAGGCGACTAGTCAGCCCCAGCATTTT.

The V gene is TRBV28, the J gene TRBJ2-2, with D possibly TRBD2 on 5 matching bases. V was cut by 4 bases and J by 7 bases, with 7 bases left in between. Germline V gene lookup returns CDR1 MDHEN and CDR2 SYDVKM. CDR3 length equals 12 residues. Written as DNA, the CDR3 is TGTGCCAGCAGTTCTGGACTCGGGGAGCTGTTTTTT. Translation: CASSSGLGELFF.

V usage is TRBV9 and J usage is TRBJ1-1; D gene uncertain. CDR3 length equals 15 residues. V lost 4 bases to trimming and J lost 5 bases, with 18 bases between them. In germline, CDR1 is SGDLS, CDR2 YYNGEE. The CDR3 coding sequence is TGTGCCAGCAGCCCCAACATCCTACGCGGGACTGAAGCTTTCTTT. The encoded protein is CASSPNILRGTEAFF. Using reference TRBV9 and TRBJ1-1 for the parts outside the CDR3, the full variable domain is DSGVTQTPKHLITATGQRVTLRCSPRSGDLSVYWYQQSLDQGLQFLIQYYNGEERAKGNILERFSAQQFPDLHSELNLSSLELGDSALYFCASSPNILRGTEAFFGQGTRLTVV.

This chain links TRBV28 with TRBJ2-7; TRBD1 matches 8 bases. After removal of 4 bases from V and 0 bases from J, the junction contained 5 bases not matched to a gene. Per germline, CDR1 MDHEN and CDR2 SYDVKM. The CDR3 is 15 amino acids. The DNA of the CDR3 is TGTGCCAGCAGTTCTGCCGGACAGGGCTCCTACGAGCAGTACTTC. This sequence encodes CASSSAGQGSYEQYF.

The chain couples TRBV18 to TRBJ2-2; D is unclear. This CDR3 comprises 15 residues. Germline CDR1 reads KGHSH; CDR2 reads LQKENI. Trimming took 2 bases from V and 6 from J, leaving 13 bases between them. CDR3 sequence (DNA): TGTGCCAGCTCACCAGAGCTAGAGGAATCCGGGGAGCTGTTTTTT. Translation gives CASSPELEESGELFF.

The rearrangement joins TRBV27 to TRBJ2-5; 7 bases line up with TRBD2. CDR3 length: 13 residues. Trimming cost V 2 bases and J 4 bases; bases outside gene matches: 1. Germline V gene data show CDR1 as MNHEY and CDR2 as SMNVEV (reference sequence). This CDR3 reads CASSLSGTETQYF. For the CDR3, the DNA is TGTGCCAGCAGTTTAAGCGGGACAGAGACCCAGTACTTC.

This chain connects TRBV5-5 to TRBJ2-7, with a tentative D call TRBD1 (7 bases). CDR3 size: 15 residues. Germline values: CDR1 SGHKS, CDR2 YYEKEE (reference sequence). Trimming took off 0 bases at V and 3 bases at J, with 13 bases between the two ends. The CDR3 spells CASSLAPGGLYEQYF. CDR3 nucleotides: TGTGCCAGCAGCTTGGCCCCAGGGGGACTCTACGAGCAGTACTTC.

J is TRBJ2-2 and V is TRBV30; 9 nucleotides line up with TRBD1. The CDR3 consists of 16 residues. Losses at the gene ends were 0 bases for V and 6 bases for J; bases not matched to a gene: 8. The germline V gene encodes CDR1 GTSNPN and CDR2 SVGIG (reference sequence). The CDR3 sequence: CAWSVGTGRVPGELFF. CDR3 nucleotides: TGTGCCTGGAGTGTAGGGACAGGGAGGGTGCCCGGGGAGCTGTTTTTT.

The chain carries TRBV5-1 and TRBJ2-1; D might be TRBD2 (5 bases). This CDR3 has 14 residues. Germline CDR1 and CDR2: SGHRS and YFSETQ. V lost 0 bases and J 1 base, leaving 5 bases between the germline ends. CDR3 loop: CASSLGLSYNEQFF. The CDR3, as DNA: TGCGCCAGCAGCTTGGGACTATCCTACAATGAGCAGTTCTTC. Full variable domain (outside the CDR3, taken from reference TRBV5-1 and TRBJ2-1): KAGVTQTPRYLIKTRGQQVTLSCSPISGHRSVSWYQQTPGQGLQFLFEYFSETQRNKGNFPGRFSGRQFSNSRSEMNVSTLELGDSALYLCASSLGLSYNEQFFGPGTRLTVL.

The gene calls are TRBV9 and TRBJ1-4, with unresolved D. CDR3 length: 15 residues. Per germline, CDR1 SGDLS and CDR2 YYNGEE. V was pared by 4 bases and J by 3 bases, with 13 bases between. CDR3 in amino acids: CASSPFLGANEKLFF. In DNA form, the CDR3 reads TGTGCCAGCAGCCCATTCCTCGGGGCTAATGAAAAACTGTTTTTT.

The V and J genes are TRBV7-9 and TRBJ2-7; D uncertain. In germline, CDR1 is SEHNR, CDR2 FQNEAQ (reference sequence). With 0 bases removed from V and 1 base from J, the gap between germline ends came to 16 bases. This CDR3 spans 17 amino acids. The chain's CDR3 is CASSLAGSRLASYEQYF. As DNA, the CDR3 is TGTGCCAGCAGCTTAGCCGGTTCCAGGCTTGCTTCCTACGAGCAGTACTTC.